Listed below are T cell receptor beta chains from one sample, sequenced in a study of CD8+ T cells in alopecia areata. Method: immunoSEQ multiplex PCR; TCRdb's copy keeps in-frame clones and lacks some. Here the sample spans about 110,000 clones, 59% being singletons. The sequencing sample was made of CD8+ T cells sorted from blood. The receptors here all came from a human donor in good health. CDR3s include the opening cysteine and the closing phenylalanine or tryptophan. D genes are given only for firm matches.

v_gene | len | d_gene | CDR3aa
TRBV2 | 16 | TRBD2 | CASSTLNSGEQETQYF
TRBV4-3 | 14 | . | CASSQEEAGNTIYF
TRBV15 | 18 | TRBD1 | CATSEPLNPMGQDYGYTF
TRBV5-1 | 14 | . | CASSSLGVRETQYF
TRBV13 | 14 | TRBD2 | CASSQAGGYHEQYF
TRBV2 | 14 | . | CASSEVYGPYGYTF
TRBV2 | 15 | . | CASRHSTGVNYGYTF
TRBV7-9 | 15 | . | CASSQGTGIQQKLFF
TRBV13 | 16 | TRBD2 | CASSQLPGGGQETQYF
TRBV9 | 14 | . | CASSVVGDGGELFF
TRBV9 | 15 | . | CASSLALGAPDGYTF
TRBV5-6 | 15 | . | CASSLAVGRDTEAFF
TRBV5-6 | 13 | . | CASSLGSTDTQYF
TRBV7-8 | 17 | TRBD1 | CASSSDAGPGGFYEQYF
TRBV15 | 15 | TRBD1 | CATSRSHRGSYEQYF
TRBV13 | 14 | . | CASSLDRSTDTQYF
TRBV27 | 15 | . | CASTPIGKSNSPLHF
TRBV5-4 | 14 | TRBD1 | CASSLTGGGYGYTF
TRBV2 | 13 | . | CASSGWGPTEAFF
TRBV6-1 | 15 | . | CASSEVDGSSREQYF
TRBV7-9 | 12 | TRBD1 | CASSSPGGIQHF
TRBV6-5 | 14 | . | CASSSRGDYNEQFF
TRBV25-1 | 10 | . | CASSAGEAFF
TRBV10-3 | 16 | TRBD1 | CAISESPDRGRYEQYF
TRBV30 | 12 | TRBD1 | CAWAGGSDGYTF
TRBV11-3 | 18 | . | CASSRKLNGTLNTGELFF
TRBV6-1 | 15 | TRBD1 | CASSQLRTGHSEQYF
TRBV30 | 15 | . | CAWSLTDGYNSPLHF
TRBV29-1 | 12 | . | CSAVDGNEKLFF
TRBV28 | 17 | TRBD1 | CASSLKDWDSSQETQYF
TRBV9 | 16 | . | CASSVEGSVRNYGYTF
TRBV2 | 13 | TRBD2 | CASSEWGGDEQYF
TRBV5-1 | 14 | TRBD1 | CASSWTGSIYGYTF
TRBV25-1 | 18 | . | CASSEPGEAGSSYNEQFF
TRBV9 | 16 | . | CASSVSRNRGTGELFF
TRBV28 | 14 | . | CASSLAPSTGELFF
TRBV7-9 | 11 | . | CASASTDTQYF
TRBV9 | 17 | . | CASSADGGHLAKNIQYF
TRBV4-3 | 15 | TRBD1 | CASSQGQGVGYEQFF
TRBV6-5 | 13 | . | CASSSGTLNGYTF
TRBV1 | 11 | . | CTSSLRARQFF
TRBV6-1 | 15 | TRBD2 | CASKVAGGTADTQYF
TRBV12-5 | 15 | . | CASDGGSPNTGELFF
TRBV13 | 14 | . | CASQDPVNTGELFF
TRBV7-9 | 11 | . | CASSYRETQYF
TRBV2 | 12 | . | CASSGVKNIQYF
TRBV13 | 15 | TRBD2 | CASTGGGSGANVLTF
TRBV30 | 17 | TRBD2 | CACDRNQRGGRTYEQYF
TRBV15 | 13 | . | CATSSPKAHEQYF
TRBV6-6 | 14 | . | CASSYRRPTLEAFF
TRBV27 | 13 | . | CASSLGGSYGYTF